This TCR beta chain was profiled in a study of memory CD4+ T cells and cytomegalovirus serostatus (dated by TCRdb to about 2019). With respect to the entire study: The cohort included approximately 35 healthy adults from Belgium, of whom 9 were CMV seropositive and about 25 were CMV seronegative. CD4+ memory TCRbeta repertoires of a Belgian cohort with known cytomegalovirus serostatus were sequenced in order to replicate a published TCR-based CMV serostatus classifier.

The investigation overall reported the following: For CMV serostatus prediction, a median bootstrapped AUC of approximately 0.95 was reached with the original framework, and a median bootstrapped AUC of around 0.9 was reached with a US-trained random forest. A median bootstrapped AUC of around 0.95 with a 95% CI of 0.76-1.00 was achieved on the Belgian cohort by the original-framework classifier. Only CD4+CD45RO+ memory cells were sequenced, in contrast to the original study, in which naive and memory CD4+ and CD8+ populations were covered. The results were read as suggesting that the CMV-associated TCR signature is, for the most part, present in the CD4+ memory repertoire. Among the roughly 160 previously reported CMV-associated TCRbeta sequences, some 62 showed up in the CD4+ memory repertoires, with each one found in between one and five individuals.

Its CDR3 holds 16 amino acids, cysteine through phenylalanine. The read is trimmed to its CDR3 DNA, 48 bases read in frame from base 1. Looking up the germline V gene (reference sequence) yields CDR1 SGHNT and CDR2 YYREEE. V lost 4 bases and J lost 4 bases, and the count of bases not matched to a germline gene is 11. Details on this clone: Its antigen remains undetermined. Base qualities are missing; no much larger clone stands one base away.

Single viable CD3+CD4+CD8-CD45RO+ cells were sorted as memory CD4+ T cells on a FACSAria II. CMV serostatus was determined with a Roche Elecsys assay detecting serum IgG against CMV pp150, pp28, p38 and p52. After the samples were thawed, total CD4+ T cells were enriched through positive selection using CD4 magnetic microbeads. Samples originated from another study that specifically interrogated the CD4+ T cell memory repertoire. Peripheral blood mononuclear cells were isolated and cryopreserved following standard operating procedures; serum was stored at -80 °C. The staining relied on CD3-PerCP (BW264/56), CD4-APC (RPA-T4), CD45RO-PE (UCHT1) and CD8-Pacific Orange (3B5) antibodies, and Sytox blue was used to exclude non-viable cells. The Quick-DNA Microprep Kit was used to extract genomic DNA from the sorted cells. TCRbeta DNA was amplified with the immunoSEQ hsTCRbeta kit following the manufacturer's protocol. TCRbeta libraries were sequenced on an Illumina MiSeq instrument. The original pipeline was this. Removing out-of-frame sequences left fewer than 2.5 million distinct TCRbeta sequences, an average of approximately 61,000 per individual. Each individual was scored using the number of around 180 previously reported CMV-associated TCRbeta sequences that the individual carried and the total number of productive distinct TCRbeta sequences. A beta-binomial model was reimplemented in Python, and scikit-learn random forests with default parameters were trained on data from the US cohort. Classifier performance on the Belgian cohort was summarized as median AUC with percentile confidence intervals calculated over 10,000 bootstrap iterations. TCRdb obtained this table from immuneACCESS and retained in-frame rearrangements with V and J assigned. These tables miss some clones; where compared with another copy, unresolved V genes account for less than half of the shortfall, and the remainder is unexplained. The V and J calls and clone size come from that table; D and trimming were worked out from the DNA. Recorded for this sample are about 52,000 clones; over 70% of them occurred a single time. The ten largest clonotypes hold roughly 2% of the sample.

Recombination connected TRBV5-4 to TRBJ1-1; 9 bases in the junction line up with TRBD1. This receptor was taken from an adult in good health and CMV-seropositive. Sequencing used memory CD4+ T cells from blood. The encoded CDR3 is CASSSPGDRAGTEAFF. The nucleotides read TGTGCCAGCAGCAGCCCCGGGGACAGGGCTGGCACTGAAGCTTTCTTT.